The 5 T cell receptor beta chains below all came from one sample that was sequenced in a study of blood T cell repertoires in COVID-19. Data came from immunoSEQ multiplex PCR; TCRdb stores just in-frame clones and leaves some out. The data show roughly 230,000 clones, 65% to 85% seen once. Sequenced input: peripheral blood. These receptors all stem from a man aged 40-49 years with acute or convalescent COVID-19.

In its sample, this clone was seen a few times. This rearrangement joins TRBV6-5 to TRBJ2-3; the D gene is possibly TRBD2 (6 bases). The CDR3 totals 14 residues. In germline, CDR1 is MNHEY, CDR2 SVGAGI. The V end was cut by 5 bases, the J end by 2 bases, with 11 bases between. As DNA, the CDR3 is TGTGCCAGCAGTCCGGAGGGCCCCACAGATACGCAGTATTTT. The encoded protein is CASSPEGPTDTQYF.

Remarks on this clone: Since no conserved phenylalanine or tryptophan closes the CDR3, a read error is the likely cause. Because the CDR3's place on the DNA is in doubt, the DNA is left out and the CDR3 is given as listed by TCRdb. V usage is TRBV19 and J usage is TRBJ1-2; TRBD1 was called by the table and not checked on the DNA. The CDR3 numbers 14 amino acids, ends counted. Per the germline V gene, CDR1 is LNHDA and CDR2 is SQIVND (reference sequence). CDR3 sequence reads: CASSPQGGQFSFFI.

In the case of this clone: At the DNA level, this CDR3 is encoded by other sequences in the same sample as well. The V gene is TRBV7-9, the J gene TRBJ1-2; TRBD1 matches at 11 bases. This CDR3 has 14 residues. Germline CDR1 SEHNR, CDR2 FQNEAQ (reference sequence). V trimming: 5 bases; J trimming: 2 bases; junction bases outside the gene matches: 1. As DNA, the CDR3 is TGTGCCAGCAGCAGGACAGGGGGCAACTATGGCTACACCTTC. Its translation: CASSRTGGNYGYTF. Full variable domain (remainder filled in from reference TRBV7-9 and TRBJ1-2): DTGVSQNPRHKITKRGQNVTFRCDPISEHNRLYWYRQTLGQGPEFLTYFQNEAQLEKSRLLSDRFSAERPKGSFSTLEIQRTEQGDSAMYLCASSRTGGNYGYTFGSGTRLTVV.

This clone came up once. The rearrangement joins TRBV7-6 to TRBJ2-1; D not resolved. Looked up from germline, CDR1 is SGHVS and CDR2 is FNYEAQ. The V end was cut by 5 bases, the J end by 0 bases, with 14 bases between. CDR3 length: 16 amino acids. CDR3 nucleotides: TGTGCCAGCAGCAAAGACGGGTTTAGCTCCTACAATGAGCAGTTCTTC. Amino acids: CASSKDGFSSYNEQFF.

Only a few counts were recorded for this clone. This sequence joins TRBV11-3 and TRBJ2-3, with TRBD1 identical over 7 bases. CDR1 SGHNT and CDR2 YENEEA come from the germline V gene. With V trimmed by 1 base and J by 2 bases, 6 bases remained unmatched. The CDR3 length is 16 residues. For the CDR3, the DNA is TGTGCCAGCAGCTTAGGCGCAGGGGGTTACACAGATACGCAGTATTTT. Amino acids: CASSLGAGGYTDTQYF.